In its sample, the clone carrying this T cell receptor (beta chain) was seen a few times. Its antigen is as yet unknown. The junction differs from germline at one of its ends, possibly a read error. The data belong to a study of cytomegalovirus exposure and HLA in healthy donors. Study at large: Early release data held 85 million or so unique TCRs from HLA-typed donors. Points from the study as a whole: Data from an earlier analysis indicated that most TCR beta V segments were productive either about 87% or about 30% of the time. Based on reports, TCR beta sequences accurately predicted HLA-A and HLA-B alleles for most subjects.

Amplification used 60 Vbeta primers and 13 Jbeta primers. TCRdb keeps only in-frame clones here, not all; method: immunoSEQ multiplex PCR. The sample has about 160,000 clones, around four fifths seen once; the top ten hold 0.95% to 1.5%. The specimen sequenced was PBMCs. The TCR sequence derives from a boy aged 2 to 10 in good health and CMV-seronegative.

CDR3 bases: TGTGCCAGCAGCACACTCACCAACCAAGAGGCCCAGTACTTC. Amino acids: CASSTLTNQEAQYF. The chain uses TRBV7-9 and TRBJ2-5; no definite D call. This CDR3 is built from 14 residues. Germline CDR1 and CDR2: SEHNR and FQNEAQ (reference sequence).